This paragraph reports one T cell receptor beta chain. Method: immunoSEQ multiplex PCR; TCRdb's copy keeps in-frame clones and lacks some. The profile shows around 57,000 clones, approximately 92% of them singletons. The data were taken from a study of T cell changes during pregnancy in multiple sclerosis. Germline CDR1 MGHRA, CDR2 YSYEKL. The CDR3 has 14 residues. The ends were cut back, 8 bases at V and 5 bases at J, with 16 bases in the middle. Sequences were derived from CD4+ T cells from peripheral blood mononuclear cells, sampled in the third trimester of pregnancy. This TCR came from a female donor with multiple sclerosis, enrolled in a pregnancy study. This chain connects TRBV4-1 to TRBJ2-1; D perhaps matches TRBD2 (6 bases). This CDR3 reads CASSSGSRDNEQFF. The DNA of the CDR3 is TGCGCCAGCTCCTCCGGGAGTAGGGACAATGAGCAGTTCTTC.